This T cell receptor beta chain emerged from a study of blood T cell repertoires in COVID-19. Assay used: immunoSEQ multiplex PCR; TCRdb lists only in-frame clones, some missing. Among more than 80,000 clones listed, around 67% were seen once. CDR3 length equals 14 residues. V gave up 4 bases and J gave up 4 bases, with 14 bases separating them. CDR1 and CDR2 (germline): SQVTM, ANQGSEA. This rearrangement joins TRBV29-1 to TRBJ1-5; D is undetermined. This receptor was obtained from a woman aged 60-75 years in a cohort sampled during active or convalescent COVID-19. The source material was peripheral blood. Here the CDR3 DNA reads TGCAGCGTTGTAGAAGGAGAACTGAATCAGCCCCAGCATTTT. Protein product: CSVVEGELNQPQHF. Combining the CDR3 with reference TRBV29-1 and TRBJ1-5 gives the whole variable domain SAVISQKPSRDICQRGTSLTIQCQVDSQVTMMFWYRQQPGQSLTLIATANQGSEATYESGFVIDKFPISRPNLTFSTLTVSNMSPEDSSIYLCSVVEGELNQPQHFGDGTRLSIL.